This TCR beta chain was obtained from a study of T cells in Graves' hyperthyroidism and ophthalmopathy. Exclusions: uncontrolled infection, other autoimmune disease, pregnancy, lactation. Thyroid ultrasound, orbital computed tomography, clinical symptoms, and serum thyroxine and TRAb underpinned diagnoses. The authors took PBMCs from 10 ml fresh peripheral blood. Study-wide findings and caveats: Blood samples included most of the expanded thyroid clonotypes exceeding 0.001.

A remark on this clonotype: Its antigen is still unknown.

Amplification of TCR beta CDR3 regions used RNA as the template. Initially, a first-round RT-PCR of the TCR CDR3 employed the HTBI primer set. TCRdb called the multiplex PCR reads again in MiXCR, with one record for every CDR3 protein. The data contain some 250,000 distinct CDR3 sequences, approximately 16% of them singletons. Trimming cost V 0 bases and J 8 bases, with 14 bases left between them. The germline V gene encodes CDR1 DFQATT and CDR2 SNEGSKA (reference sequence). The CDR3 extends over 14 amino acids. V is TRBV20-1 and J is TRBJ2-1; D possibly corresponds to TRBD2 (5 bases). The receptor was isolated from a woman aged 50 to 60 with Graves' hyperthyroidism that later progressed to Graves' ophthalmopathy. The specimen sequenced was blood. DNA for the CDR3: TGCAGTGCTAGAGATAGGAGGCCCGGGGATGAGCAGTTCTTC. Translating gives CSARDRRPGDEQFF.